The T cell receptor (beta chain) under discussion was sequenced for a study of T cells after yellow fever vaccination. Study conclusions and caveats: Reappearance after the booster was observed for most primary-vaccination clones (roughly 97% CD4, less than 90% CD8). Few clonotypes appeared in both CD4 and CD8 compartments.

This clonotype was detected ten times or more. Its antigen is undetermined. TCRdb redid the calling of the 5' RACE reads with MiXCR, one entry per CDR3 protein. The sample lists 360,000 or so distinct CDR3 sequences, around 10% seen once, with 18% in the top ten. Sequenced material: PBMCs, taken on the day of the first yellow fever vaccination. This TCR came from a man in his late teens or twenties who received the YFV17D yellow fever vaccine.

The CDR3 DNA reads as TGTGCCAGCAGCCAACAGGTCTCTGGAAACACCATATATTTT. Amino acids: CASSQQVSGNTIYF. This chain links TRBV12-3 or TRBV12-4 with TRBJ1-3; the D gene is possibly TRBD1 (5 bases). This CDR3 spans 14 amino acids. V lost 6 bases and J 0 bases, leaving 9 bases between the germline ends.